These 11 T cell receptor beta chains were all obtained from the same sample, sequenced in a study of cytomegalovirus exposure and HLA in healthy donors. TCRdb's table, derived via immunoSEQ multiplex PCR, lists solely in-frame clones and lacks some. The table records about 110,000 clones, about 90% of them present only once. The sample consisted of PBMCs. Receptors originate from a woman under 30 in good health and CMV-seronegative.

This rearrangement joins TRBV5-4 to TRBJ1-4, with TRBD1 matching 10 bases. The V gene end was trimmed by 4 bases and the J gene end by 8 bases; junction bases not matched to a gene: 8. The CDR3 sequence is 15 residues long. Germline V lookup: CDR1 SGHNT, CDR2 YYREEE (reference sequence). CDR3 bases: TGTGCCAGCAGCGCCACCGAGACAGGGGGCGAAAAACTGTTTTTT. Encoded protein: CASSATETGGEKLFF.

This clone showed up just once. The CDR3 spells CACLLRDRGHEQYF. Here the CDR3 DNA reads TGTGCCTGCCTACTACGGGACAGGGGGCACGAGCAGTACTTC. V is TRBV30 and J is TRBJ2-7; 12 nucleotides line up with TRBD1. Per germline, CDR1 GTSNPN and CDR2 SVGIG (reference sequence). CDR3 length equals 14 residues. Losses at the gene ends were 6 bases for V and 5 bases for J; bases not matched to a gene: 8.

V usage is TRBV11-2 and J usage is TRBJ1-1; D remains unclear. This CDR3 has 14 amino acids. V lost 0 bases, J lost 8 bases, and 13 bases lay in between. CDR1 and CDR2 (germline): SGHAT, FQNNGV. In DNA form, the CDR3 reads TGTGCCAGCAGCTTAGAAGGGTTGGGAGGGGAAGCTTTCTTT. Translation gives CASSLEGLGGEAFF.

V gene TRBV6-1 combines with J gene TRBJ2-3; 7 nucleotides agree with TRBD1. Germline V gene data show CDR1 as MNHNS and CDR2 as SASEGT. The V and J ends lost 2 bases and 6 bases, in that order; junction bases with no gene match: 8. The CDR3 is made up of 15 amino acids. In DNA, the CDR3 is TGTGCCAGCAGTGAATCGGAAGGGGGCGTCGATACGCAGTATTTT. Translated, it gives CASSESEGGVDTQYF.

This clone appeared once. The rearrangement uses TRBV28 and TRBJ1-5, with D perhaps TRBD1 (6 bases). Germline values: CDR1 MDHEN, CDR2 SYDVKM. Trimming took 2 bases from V and 7 from J, leaving 15 bases between them. CDR3 length equals 15 residues. The CDR3 bases are TGTGCCAGCAGTTTACGGCACAGGGACGGGCAGCCCCAGCATTTT. It is translated as CASSLRHRDGQPQHF.

V gene TRBV2 combines with J gene TRBJ2-7; a possible D gene is TRBD2 (6 bases). This CDR3 has 14 residues. CDR1 is SNHLY and CDR2 is FYNNEI in the germline V gene. The V end lost 5 bases, the J end lost 5 bases, and 16 bases lay between the germline ends. As DNA, the CDR3 is TGTGCCAGCAGTTCCACCGGGACTCCTCACGAGCAGTACTTC. It yields the protein CASSSTGTPHEQYF. The full variable domain, in which reference TRBV2 and TRBJ2-7 provide the parts outside the CDR3, is EPEVTQTPSHQVTQMGQEVILRCVPISNHLYFYWYRQILGQKVEFLVSFYNNEISEKSEIFDDQFSVERPDGSNFTLKIRSTKLEDSAMYFCASSSTGTPHEQYFGPGTRLTVT.

The V call is TRBV4-3, the J call TRBJ2-3, with 8 bases that match TRBD2. The length of the CDR3 is 16 residues. Trimming took 1 base from V and 5 from J; bases not matched to a gene: 8. The germline V gene has CDR1 LGHNA and CDR2 YSLEER. CDR3 in DNA: TGCGCCAGCAGCCAAGGTCGGGGGGGCCTAAGAGATACGCAGTATTTT. Its protein product is CASSQGRGGLRDTQYF.

This clone came up once. V usage is TRBV4-2 and J usage is TRBJ2-7; a weak D match, TRBD1 (5 bases). Trimming cost V 0 bases and J 3 bases, with 18 bases left between them. The CDR3 is 17 amino acids. Germline V gene sequence: CDR1 LGHNA, CDR2 YNFKEQ. The CDR3 region has the DNA TGTGCCAGCAGCCAAGACGCGGATCAGGGATTTTACTACGAGCAGTACTTC. As protein: CASSQDADQGFYYEQYF.

In its sample, this clone was seen once. The chain employs TRBV7-2 and TRBJ2-2; 11 bases agree with TRBD2. The CDR3 is 16 amino acids. J gave up 5 bases and V 5 bases, and 7 bases lay outside the gene matches. CDR1 and CDR2 from the germline V gene are SGHTA and FQGNSA. CDR3 loop: CASSPTSGSNTGELFF. CDR3 DNA sequence: TGTGCCAGCAGCCCTACTAGCGGGAGTAATACCGGGGAGCTGTTTTTT.

The chain combines TRBV7-9 with TRBJ2-7; D unclear. Trimming took 5 bases from V and 3 from J, leaving 14 bases between them. The CDR3 length is 14 residues. Per germline, CDR1 SEHNR and CDR2 FQNEAQ (reference sequence). For the CDR3, the DNA is TGTGCCAGCAGCGCATCCGGAGCCTACTACGAGCAGTACTTC. This codes for CASSASGAYYEQYF.

The chain carries TRBV28 and TRBJ1-1; tentatively, D is TRBD1 (6 bases). This CDR3 contains 14 residues. Trimming removed 1 base from V and 11 bases from J, with 17 bases in between. Germline lookup yields CDR1 MDHEN and CDR2 SYDVKM. Here the CDR3 DNA reads TGTGCCAGCAGTTTATTATCGGGTGGGGGCTCCGCTTTCTTT. Residues: CASSLLSGGGSAFF.